This T cell receptor beta chain was sequenced in a study of post-analysis software for immune sequencing data. Study-level results: Five or six TRBV segments, TRBV5-6, TRBV5-1 and TRBV20-1 among them, were found more frequent in patients than controls. A significant reduction in normalized Chao1 diversity was observed in multiple sclerosis patients versus controls. Strong same-batch co-clustering of samples appeared with F measure clustering.

Sequencing libraries made from TCR beta cDNA carried unique molecular identifiers. Input populations of 1 to 10 million T cells gave rise to some 500,000 cDNA molecules. TCRdb redid the calling of the PCR reads with MiXCR, one entry per CDR3 protein. The data show about 540,000 distinct CDR3 sequences, 30% to 40% seen once. The V end lost 6 bases, the J end lost 5 bases, and 10 bases lay between the germline ends. The CDR3 contains 12 residues. Germline V CDR1 and CDR2: MNHEY, SVGAGI. Concerning this clonotype: What it recognizes is unknown.

The receptor comes from a girl aged 2-17 years with multiple sclerosis. The sequencing input was blood. The chain joins TRBV6-5 to TRBJ1-1; TRBD1 might be the D (5 bases). The CDR3 region has the DNA TGTGCCAGCAGGCCCTCAGGGACTGAAGCTTTCTTT. This translates into CASRPSGTEAFF.